This entry describes one TCR beta chain. The method was immunoSEQ multiplex PCR; TCRdb's version includes in-frame clones alone and lacks a portion of them. The data hold approximately 120,000 clones, with 85% to 90% observed a single time. With 6 bases clipped from V and 8 bases from J, the junction kept 13 bases outside the gene matches. The length of the CDR3 is 16 residues. Germline CDR1 is SQVTM and CDR2 is ANQGSEA. This entry belongs to a study of PD-1 blockade in mismatch repair-deficient tumors. This TCR was recovered from an adult with mismatch repair-deficient cancer. This sample comprised peripheral blood, obtained 44 weeks after starting pembrolizumab. The chain has TRBV29-1 and TRBJ2-1; 13 bases line up with TRBD2. The CDR3 loop reads CSVDGTGTSGDDEQFF. CDR3 in DNA: TGCAGCGTCGATGGGACGGGGACTAGCGGGGACGATGAGCAGTTCTTC.